This T cell receptor (beta chain) was sequenced during a study of identical twins. Study observations and caveats: Zero-insertion analyses were open to partial confounding by invariant MAIT and iNKT cells.

Carrying unique molecular identifiers, the cDNA also gained a universal primer site through template switching. TCRdb analysed the 5' RACE reads with MiXCR anew, one entry per CDR3 protein. Of about 550,000 distinct CDR3 sequences in the sample, more than 20% were seen once. This clonotype was counted a few times. Its antigen is unknown. CDR3 length: 15 residues. V shed 6 bases and J shed 0 bases, with 14 bases lying between them. Per the germline V gene, CDR1 is DFQATT and CDR2 is SNEGSKA (reference sequence). Each donor was a healthy Caucasian. In addition, the sample was reused for a study of yellow fever vaccine responses in identical twins. In that study: Twins reportedly had a vaccine T cell response that seemed partly convergent, partly personalized.

The sample was CD4+ T cells sorted from blood. The source of this sequence is a young woman in good health. The J gene is TRBJ2-2, the V gene TRBV20-1; D perhaps matches TRBD2 (6 bases). This chain's CDR3 is CSAGVAVANTGELFF. CDR3 DNA sequence: TGCAGTGCCGGGGTAGCGGTTGCGAACACCGGGGAGCTGTTTTTT.